This TCR beta chain was observed in a study of blood T cell repertoires in COVID-19. Repertoires were generated with immunoSEQ multiplex PCR, while TCRdb's copy carries only in-frame clones and drops some. The table shows 200,000 to 250,000 clones, with approximately 86% occurring only once. Sample: peripheral blood. The clonotype originates from a woman in her sixties or seventies with active or convalescent COVID-19.

Here the CDR3 reads CATRVRGQPQHF. CDR3 sequence (DNA): TGTGCCACCCGGGTCCGGGGTCAGCCCCAGCATTTT. The chain carries TRBV6-5 and TRBJ1-5; the D is unclear. The CDR3 is made up of 12 amino acids. The V end lost 10 bases, the J end lost 6 bases, and 13 bases lay between the germline ends. CDR1 and CDR2 from the germline V gene are MNHEY and SVGAGI.